Presented here are 26 T cell receptor beta chains from one specimen sequenced in a study of blood T cell repertoires in COVID-19. TCRdb's table, derived via immunoSEQ multiplex PCR, lists solely in-frame clones and lacks some. The sample comprises 200,000 to 300,000 clones, roughly four fifths of which are singletons, and roughly 4.7% rests with the top ten. The sample comprised peripheral blood. These receptors originate from a woman in her 70s with acute or convalescent COVID-19.

There are a few counts of this clone. This CDR3 reads CASSQGVRGTGGNYGYTF. The CDR3 DNA reads as TGCGCCAGCAGCCAAGGGGTTCGCGGGACAGGGGGGAACTATGGCTACACCTTC. This chain links TRBV4-3 with TRBJ1-2, with 11 bases lining up with TRBD1. The ends lost 1 base at V and 2 bases at J; junction bases unmatched: 9. CDR1 and CDR2 from the germline V gene are LGHNA and YSLEER. CDR3 length: 18 residues.

The rearrangement links TRBV28 to TRBJ1-5; unclear D gene. Trimming removed 6 bases at V and 6 bases at J, with 15 bases between. Germline CDR1 reads MDHEN; CDR2 reads SYDVKM. The CDR3 extends over 14 amino acids. The DNA of the CDR3 is TGTGCCAGCAGCTCCCCCCCATACAGTCAGCCCCAGCATTTT. It translates to CASSSPPYSQPQHF.

This clone was counted a few times. The chain combines TRBV15 with TRBJ1-4; D is perhaps TRBD1 (6 bases). The ends were cut back, 5 bases at V and 0 bases at J, with 10 bases in the middle. In germline, CDR1 is LNHNV, CDR2 YYDKDF (reference sequence). The CDR3 extends over 15 amino acids. Here the CDR3 reads CATSGGHATNEKLFF. The DNA of the CDR3 is TGTGCCACCAGCGGGGGACATGCAACTAATGAAAAACTGTTTTTT. Supplemented by reference TRBV15 and TRBJ1-4, the full variable domain reads DAMVIQNPRYQVTQFGKPVTLSCSQTLNHNVMYWYQQKSSQAPKLLFHYYDKDFNNEADTPDNFQSRRPNTSFCFLDIRSPGLGDTAMYLCATSGGHATNEKLFFGSGTQLSVL.

V usage is TRBV7-9 and J usage is TRBJ2-1; TRBD1 might be the D (6 bases). The germline V and J ends were trimmed by 4 bases and 11 bases, with 27 bases remaining between them. The CDR3 has 17 residues. Germline lookup yields CDR1 SEHNR and CDR2 FQNEAQ (reference sequence). For the CDR3, the DNA is TGTGCCAGCAGCTCCCAGGGTGGACGGGACACCTTTCGGAAGCAGTTCTTC. Translation: CASSSQGGRDTFRKQFF.

The chain links TRBV5-4 to TRBJ2-4, with 7 bases matching TRBD1. The CDR3 is made up of 16 amino acids. Per germline, CDR1 SGHNT and CDR2 YYREEE (reference sequence). J gave up 0 bases and V 4 bases, and 7 bases lay outside the gene matches. CDR3 DNA: TGTGCCAGCAGCACACCGGGACAGTTAGCCAAAAACATTCAGTACTTC. This gives the protein CASSTPGQLAKNIQYF.

This chain joins TRBV10-3 and TRBJ1-1; D is ambiguous. This CDR3 is 14 amino acids long. Trimming shortened V by 7 bases and J by 1 base, and 13 bases separated the two germline ends. Germline loops: CDR1 ENHRY, CDR2 SYGVKD. The CDR3 DNA reads TGTGCCATCAAGTCGGACTTAGCGAACACTGAAGCTTTCTTT. Protein: CAIKSDLANTEAFF.

This chain uses TRBV11-3 with TRBJ2-7; possibly TRBD1 for D (6 bases). Looked up from germline, CDR1 is SGHNT and CDR2 is YENEEA. V was shortened by 4 bases and J by 3 bases, with 10 bases between the two germline ends. The CDR3 is 13 residues long. In DNA form, the CDR3 reads TGTGCCAGCAGCTCGTCACAGGGCTACGAGCAGTACTTC. Translating gives CASSSSQGYEQYF.

This rearrangement joins TRBV7-2 to TRBJ2-5, with D possibly being TRBD2 (6 bases). Between the trimmed V and J ends, which lost 5 bases and 4 bases, there was a span of 8 bases. This CDR3 contains 12 residues. Germline values: CDR1 SGHTA, CDR2 FQGNSA. CDR3: CASSRAGETQYF. The CDR3 region has the DNA TGTGCCAGCAGCAGAGCGGGAGAGACCCAGTACTTC. The variable domain in full, completed from reference TRBV7-2 and TRBJ2-5, reads GAGVSQSPSNKVTEKGKDVELRCDPISGHTALYWYRQSLGQGLEFLIYFQGNSAPDKSGLPSDRFSAERTGGSVSTLTIQRTQQEDSAVYLCASSRAGETQYFGPGTRLLVL.

This chain connects TRBV30 to TRBJ1-1; D call uncertain. Germline V gene lookup returns CDR1 GTSNPN and CDR2 SVGIG (reference sequence). Trimming took off 3 bases at V and 1 base at J, with 15 bases between the two ends. CDR3 length: 15 residues. CDR3 nucleotide sequence: TGTGCCTGGAGCAATCTTGGGGAGGGGAACACTGAAGCTTTCTTT. It codes for CAWSNLGEGNTEAFF.

The V gene is TRBV10-3, the J gene TRBJ2-7, with TRBD1 identical over 7 bases. The CDR3 extends over 12 amino acids. CDR1 is ENHRY and CDR2 is SYGVKD in the germline V gene. V shed 6 bases, J shed 4 bases, and the junction held 3 bases outside the gene matches. CDR3: CAISQQGYEQYF. CDR3 sequence (DNA): TGTGCCATCAGCCAACAGGGGTACGAGCAGTACTTC.

The chain links TRBV21-1 to TRBJ1-2; TRBD1 is the table's D call, not checked against the DNA. TRBV21-1 is annotated as a pseudogene. The CDR3 has 13 amino acids. CDR3 sequence (DNA): TGTGCCAGCAGCAAAGAGGGGGCAGGAGGCTACACCTTC. Amino acids: CASSKEGAGGYTF.

This chain joins TRBV29-1 and TRBJ1-2, with D maybe TRBD1 (5 bases). V gave up 4 bases and J gave up 7 bases, with 10 bases separating them. The germline CDR1 and CDR2 sequences are SQVTM and ANQGSEA. This CDR3 is 11 amino acids long. The CDR3 spells CSVARAGGYTF. The CDR3 nucleotides are TGCAGCGTTGCCAGGGCTGGTGGCTACACCTTC.

This chain links TRBV25-1 with TRBJ1-1; 7 nucleotides match TRBD1. V shed 4 bases and J 5 bases; nucleotides not matched to a gene: 7. Germline V lookup: CDR1 MGHDK, CDR2 SYGVNS. CDR3 length: 14 amino acids. CDR3 sequence (DNA): TGTGCCAGCAGTGGGCGCAGGGGGGAAACTGAAGCTTTCTTT. It is translated as CASSGRRGETEAFF.

This chain uses TRBV18 with TRBJ1-2; the match to TRBD1 covers 8 bases. Germline V lookup: CDR1 KGHSH, CDR2 LQKENI. The V segment lost 0 bases and the J segment 4 bases; nucleotides outside the gene matches: 1. This CDR3 contains 14 residues. CDR3 region: CASSPPDRAYGYTF. In DNA form, the CDR3 reads TGTGCCAGCTCACCACCGGACAGGGCCTATGGCTACACCTTC.

CDR3 sequence: CASRTSGAREQFF. The CDR3 region has the DNA TGTGCCAGCAGGACTAGCGGGGCCAGGGAGCAGTTCTTC. V and J are TRBV6-5 and TRBJ2-1; 11 nucleotides line up with TRBD2. CDR1 and CDR2 from the germline V gene are MNHEY and SVGAGI. This CDR3 contains 13 residues. J gave up 10 bases and V 6 bases, and 5 bases lay outside the gene matches.

The chain has TRBV4-1 and TRBJ1-2, with TRBD1 identical over 8 bases. J gave up 6 bases and V 4 bases, and 1 base lay outside the gene matches. The germline gives CDR1 MGHRA, CDR2 YSYEKL. The CDR3 consists of 12 residues. This CDR3 is CASSPQGDGYTF. The CDR3, as DNA: TGCGCCAGCAGCCCACAGGGGGATGGCTACACCTTC.

CDR3 in DNA: TGTGCCAGCAGTGAAGCGCACTCGAACACTGAAGCTTTCTTT. Amino acids: CASSEAHSNTEAFF. The rearrangement joins TRBV6-1 to TRBJ1-1; D call uncertain. The CDR3 is 14 residues long. CDR1 is MNHNS, CDR2 SASEGT, per germline. V was clipped by 0 bases and J by 1 base, with 6 bases between them.

V gene TRBV7-2 combines with J gene TRBJ1-4; D gene uncertain. Deletions cut 0 bases from V and 8 bases from J, with 7 bases between. The germline CDR1 and CDR2 sequences are SGHTA and FQGNSA. The CDR3 has 13 amino acids. The CDR3 here is CASSLAPVEKLFF. The CDR3 nucleotides are TGTGCCAGCAGCTTAGCCCCAGTCGAAAAACTGTTTTTT.

The gene calls are TRBV2 and TRBJ1-4, with 9 bases that match TRBD1. V lost 7 bases to trimming and J lost 4 bases; unmatched junction nucleotides: 7. CDR3 length: 15 residues. CDR1 is SNHLY, CDR2 FYNNEI, per germline. CDR3 in amino acids: CASINRGQVNEKLFF. The CDR3 DNA follows: TGTGCCAGCATCAACAGGGGGCAGGTTAATGAAAAACTGTTTTTT.

This clone showed up just once. The rearrangement links TRBV3-1 (or the pseudogene TRBV3-2) to TRBJ1-4; unclear D gene. V was trimmed by 4 bases and J by 3 bases, leaving 9 bases between them. The CDR3 consists of 14 residues. Germline CDR1 LGHDT, CDR2 YNNKEL (reference sequence). CDR3 protein: CASSLAGSNEKLFF. The CDR3 DNA is TGTGCCAGCAGCCTAGCCGGATCTAATGAAAAACTGTTTTTT.

The rearrangement uses TRBV6-6 and TRBJ1-2, with unresolved D. This CDR3 comprises 13 residues. Germline CDR1 is MNHNY and CDR2 is SVGAGI (reference sequence). The V gene lost 6 bases and the J gene lost 4 bases, with 12 bases spanning the gap. The CDR3 spells CASREGGAYGYTF. CDR3 sequence (DNA): TGTGCCAGCAGAGAAGGCGGAGCCTATGGCTACACCTTC.

The chain is built from TRBV24-1 and TRBJ2-3; no definite D call. Trimming stripped 3 bases from V and 1 base from J, with 13 bases between. The CDR3 extends over 16 amino acids. Germline V gives CDR1 KGHDR, CDR2 SFDVKD. The chain's CDR3 is CATSDILTAGTDTQYF. The CDR3 nucleotides read TGTGCCACCAGTGATATACTTACGGCGGGCACAGATACGCAGTATTTT.

The chain combines TRBV6-2 or TRBV6-3 with TRBJ2-1, with D possibly matching TRBD2 (6 bases). Germline V gene sequence: CDR1 MNHEY, CDR2 SVGEGT. The ends were cut back, 5 bases at V and 9 bases at J, with 17 bases in the middle. This CDR3 contains 14 residues. The CDR3: CASSSGRGMSEQFF. CDR3 sequence (DNA): TGTGCCAGCAGTAGCGGACGGGGGATGAGTGAGCAGTTCTTC.

The CDR3 loop reads CASSLTTGTGIYEQYF. The DNA for the CDR3 is TGTGCCAGCAGCTTAACTACCGGGACAGGGATCTACGAGCAGTACTTC. This rearrangement joins TRBV7-9 to TRBJ2-7, with 9 bases lining up with TRBD1. Germline CDR1 is SEHNR and CDR2 is FQNEAQ (reference sequence). V was pared by 2 bases and J by 3 bases, with 8 bases of the junction left unmatched. The CDR3 extends over 16 amino acids.

The rearrangement links TRBV28 to TRBJ2-1; 7 bases agree with TRBD1. V shed 7 bases, J shed 0 bases, and the junction held 9 bases outside the gene matches. The CDR3 is 16 residues long. Germline-derived CDR1 and CDR2 are MDHEN and SYDVKM. CDR3 DNA: TGTGCCAGCATAGTAGGGGGCCTTTACTCCTACAATGAGCAGTTCTTC. It specifies CASIVGGLYSYNEQFF. Filled out from reference TRBV28 and TRBJ2-1, the complete variable domain reads DVKVTQSSRYLVKRTGEKVFLECVQDMDHENMFWYRQDPGLGLRLIYFSYDVKMKEKGDIPEGYSVSREKKERFSLILESASTNQTSMYLCASIVGGLYSYNEQFFGPGTRLTVL.

The V and J genes are TRBV19 and TRBJ1-5, with D perhaps TRBD1 (6 bases). V was shortened by 4 bases and J by 2 bases, with 15 bases between the two germline ends. Germline CDR1 is LNHDA and CDR2 is SQIVND (reference sequence). The CDR3 runs 16 residues. The CDR3 reads CASSTDTGPGNQPQHF. The CDR3 DNA is TGTGCCAGTAGTACTGATACAGGGCCGGGCAATCAGCCCCAGCATTTT.